These 5 T cell receptor beta chains were sequenced from one sample in a study of blood T cell repertoires in COVID-19. Data came from immunoSEQ multiplex PCR; TCRdb stores just in-frame clones and leaves some out. This table holds over 70,000 clones, about 90% found once. Sequences were obtained from peripheral blood. These receptors came from an elderly woman with active or convalescent COVID-19.

V usage is TRBV11-2 and J usage is TRBJ2-3; maybe TRBD2 (6 bases). V shed 2 bases and J shed 1 base, with 10 bases lying between them. The germline V gene encodes CDR1 SGHAT and CDR2 FQNNGV. The CDR3 totals 15 residues. The CDR3 loop is CASSLRDWGTDTQYF. The CDR3 DNA sequence: TGTGCCAGCAGCTTACGGGACTGGGGCACAGATACGCAGTATTTT.

The gene calls are TRBV29-1 and TRBJ2-1; 8 bases fit TRBD2. The J segment lost 8 bases and the V segment lost 3 bases, leaving 9 bases of the junction unmatched. Germline V CDR1 and CDR2: SQVTM, ANQGSEA. The CDR3 extends over 14 amino acids. This CDR3 reads CSVDAGGIGHEQFF. CDR3 sequence (DNA): TGCAGCGTTGACGCGGGAGGTATTGGCCATGAGCAGTTCTTC.

This sequence joins TRBV19 and TRBJ1-3, with 7 positions matching TRBD1. Germline values: CDR1 LNHDA, CDR2 SQIVND (reference sequence). Trimming at V came to 7 bases and at J to 3 bases, leaving 12 bases not matched to a gene. The CDR3 sequence is 16 residues long. The CDR3 spells CASKQGTGDFGNTIYF. The CDR3 nucleotides read TGTGCCAGTAAACAGGGAACAGGGGACTTTGGAAACACCATATATTTT.

The chain links TRBV3-1 (or the pseudogene TRBV3-2) to TRBJ2-5, with 7 bases identical to TRBD2. Germline-derived CDR1 and CDR2 are LGHDT and YNNKEL (reference sequence). With 1 base clipped from V and 9 bases from J, the junction kept 5 bases outside the gene matches. The CDR3 runs 13 residues. The CDR3 protein is CASSQVEAGPQYF. CDR3 coding DNA: TGTGCCAGCAGCCAAGTCGAAGCGGGACCCCAGTACTTC.

The chain uses TRBV7-2 and TRBJ2-3; 10 bases line up with TRBD1. Germline V gene lookup returns CDR1 SGHTA and CDR2 FQGNSA. J was trimmed by 3 bases and V by 3 bases; bases with no gene match: 3. The CDR3 extends over 15 amino acids. In DNA, the CDR3 is TGTGCCAGCAGCTTTCGGACAGGGGGTACAGATACGCAGTATTTT. It encodes CASSFRTGGTDTQYF.